These 25 T cell receptor beta chains were all obtained from the same sample, sequenced in a study of blood T cell repertoires in COVID-19. Profiling relied on immunoSEQ multiplex PCR, and the TCRdb table lists in-frame clones only, not all of them. The data show approximately 280,000 clones, approximately 85% seen once. Sequencing input: peripheral blood. The receptors were sampled from a woman between 65 and 79 years old with acute or convalescent COVID-19.

The chain uses TRBV4-1 and TRBJ2-1; TRBD2 matches at 9 bases. CDR3 length: 15 residues. J lost 3 bases, V lost 3 bases, and 3 bases had no gene match. Germline lookup yields CDR1 MGHRA and CDR2 YSYEKL. The CDR3 here is CASSQSGGYYNEQFF. The DNA for the CDR3 is TGCGCCAGCAGCCAGAGCGGGGGGTACTACAATGAGCAGTTCTTC.

This chain uses TRBV6-5 with TRBJ1-2; D not resolved. The CDR3 consists of 12 residues. Per germline, CDR1 MNHEY and CDR2 SVGAGI. Trimming removed 7 bases from V and 5 bases from J, with 11 bases in between. CDR3 coding DNA: TGTGCCAGCAAGACCCAGGCATATGGCTACACCTTC. This codes for CASKTQAYGYTF.

DNA for the CDR3: TGCGCCAGCAGCGGACTAGCGGGGGAGACCCAGTACTTC. Its protein is CASSGLAGETQYF. The chain is built from TRBV5-1 and TRBJ2-5; 12 bases align to TRBD2. CDR3 length: 13 residues. After removal of 4 bases from V and 5 bases from J, the junction contained 0 bases not matched to a gene. CDR1 and CDR2 (germline): SGHRS, YFSETQ.

The chain combines TRBV6-1 with TRBJ2-5, with D unclear. V lost 3 bases to trimming and J lost 4 bases, with 3 bases between them. The CDR3 contains 11 residues. Per the germline V gene, CDR1 is MNHNS and CDR2 is SASEGT. The CDR3 bases are TGTGCCAGCAGTGATATAGAGACCCAGTACTTC. It translates to CASSDIETQYF.

The chain employs TRBV27 and TRBJ1-1; tentatively, D is TRBD1 (5 bases). The CDR3 consists of 13 residues. Germline CDR1 reads MNHEY; CDR2 reads SMNVEV (reference sequence). Trimming removed 3 bases at V and 7 bases at J, with 12 bases between. The CDR3 sequence is CASSFRSGREAFF. CDR3 nucleotides: TGTGCCAGCAGTTTTAGATCAGGGCGTGAAGCTTTCTTT.

To note about this clone: The junction departs from the called germline gene at one end, perhaps through a read error. The chain recombines TRBV5-6 with TRBJ1-2; 8 bases map to TRBD1. This CDR3 region has 13 residues. Germline V gene lookup returns CDR1 SGHDT and CDR2 YYEEEE. The CDR3: CASNLPGGEGYTF. For the CDR3, the DNA is TGTGCCAGCAACTTGCCAGGGGGCGAGGGCTACACCTTC. The variable domain in full, completed from reference TRBV5-6 and TRBJ1-2, reads DAGVTQSPTHLIKTRGQQVTLRCSPKSGHDTVSWYQQALGQGPQFIFQYYEEEERQRGNFPDRFSGHQFPNYSSELNVNALLLGDSALYLCASNLPGGEGYTFGSGTRLTVV.

The chain carries TRBV2 and TRBJ2-3; no firm D call. This CDR3 is 17 amino acids long. V gave up 3 bases and J gave up 0 bases, with 16 bases separating them. In germline, CDR1 is SNHLY, CDR2 FYNNEI. CDR3 amino acids: CASSDPSDTLSTDTQYF. The CDR3 nucleotides are TGTGCCAGCAGTGACCCCTCTGATACTCTAAGCACAGATACGCAGTATTTT.

The gene calls are TRBV29-1 and TRBJ1-2; 10 bases match TRBD1. V trimming: 4 bases; J trimming: 4 bases; junction bases outside the gene matches: 15. The CDR3 sequence is 17 residues long. Germline lookup yields CDR1 SQVTM and CDR2 ANQGSEA. The CDR3 sequence is CSVAVLRTGGSFYGYTF. The CDR3 nucleotides are TGCAGCGTTGCAGTCCTACGGACAGGGGGTTCATTCTATGGCTACACCTTC.

This chain connects TRBV3-1 (or the pseudogene TRBV3-2) to TRBJ2-3, with D perhaps matching TRBD2 (6 bases). CDR3 length: 14 amino acids. Trimming stripped 7 bases from V and 1 base from J, with 12 bases between. Germline loops: CDR1 LGHDT, CDR2 YNNKEL (reference sequence). The DNA of the CDR3 is TGTGCCAGCAAAAAGTCTAGCGGCACAGATACGCAGTATTTT. Protein product: CASKKSSGTDTQYF.

This clone was recorded once. The identical CDR3 is also encoded by other nucleotide sequences in the sample. The V gene is TRBV12-3 or TRBV12-4, the J gene TRBJ1-2, with 7 positions matching TRBD1. The V and J ends lost 6 bases and 4 bases, in that order; junction bases with no gene match: 5. This CDR3 region has 13 residues. CDR3 amino acids: CASSQGQFYGYTF. The CDR3 DNA reads TGTGCCAGCAGCCAGGGACAGTTCTATGGCTACACCTTC.

This chain joins TRBV3-1 (or the pseudogene TRBV3-2) and TRBJ1-1; D gene ambiguous. CDR3 size: 14 residues. Germline CDR1 LGHDT, CDR2 YNNKEL (reference sequence). The V end lost 2 bases, the J end lost 1 base, and 8 bases lay between the germline ends. DNA of the CDR3: TGTGCCAGCAGCCAATTAGAGAGGAACACTGAAGCTTTCTTT. Its protein is CASSQLERNTEAFF.

The chain is built from TRBV11-2 and TRBJ2-5, with D perhaps matching TRBD2 (6 bases). Germline CDR1 reads SGHAT; CDR2 reads FQNNGV. The CDR3 is 17 amino acids. V was shortened by 5 bases and J by 1 base, with 20 bases between the two germline ends. CDR3 sequence reads: CASSIQGGTFLQETQYF. CDR3 bases: TGTGCCAGCAGCATTCAGGGCGGGACCTTCCTCCAAGAGACCCAGTACTTC.

The chain is built from TRBV3-1 (or the pseudogene TRBV3-2) and TRBJ1-6, with 8 nucleotides matching TRBD1. The CDR3 contains 15 residues. V shed 0 bases, J shed 13 bases, and the junction held 8 bases outside the gene matches. The germline CDR1 and CDR2 sequences are LGHDT and YNNKEL (reference sequence). The CDR3 sequence: CASSQDRGRFSPLHF. The CDR3 DNA reads TGTGCCAGCAGCCAAGACAGGGGGCGGTTCTCCCCCCTCCACTTT.

This clone was counted a few times. The chain is built from TRBV12-5 and TRBJ2-7; 8 bases are a match to TRBD1. This CDR3 has 14 residues. V shed 6 bases and J 4 bases; nucleotides not matched to a gene: 8. Germline CDR1 and CDR2: LGHNT and FRNRAP. CDR3 sequence: CASGPADRVYEQYF. DNA of the CDR3: TGTGCTAGTGGACCGGCGGACAGGGTATACGAGCAGTACTTC.

DNA of the CDR3: TGTGCCAGCAGCTTATCCTACGGAAACACCATATATTTT. Its protein product is CASSLSYGNTIYF. This chain joins TRBV7-8 and TRBJ1-3; D is ambiguous. The CDR3 length is 13 residues. The germline CDR1 and CDR2 sequences are SGHVS and FQNEAQ. V lost 2 bases to trimming and J lost 4 bases, with 6 bases between them.

This chain uses TRBV5-1 with TRBJ1-3; 9 positions match TRBD1. V lost 9 bases, J lost 3 bases, and 4 bases stayed unmatched. The CDR3 consists of 13 residues. The germline CDR1 and CDR2 sequences are SGHRS and YFSETQ. CDR3 in DNA: TGCGCCATACAGGGGGCCGTTGGAAACACCATATATTTT. This sequence encodes CAIQGAVGNTIYF.

The rearrangement joins TRBV6-1 to TRBJ1-2; tentatively, D is TRBD1 (5 bases). The germline V and J ends were trimmed by 1 base and 6 bases, with 15 bases remaining between them. Germline assignment: CDR1 MNHNS and CDR2 SASEGT. The CDR3 totals 15 residues. The CDR3 loop is CASSEGGRSVHGYTF. The DNA of the CDR3 is TGTGCCAGCAGTGAAGGGGGCAGGTCGGTTCATGGCTACACCTTC.

V is TRBV7-9 and J is TRBJ2-2; D is perhaps TRBD1 (5 bases). The CDR3 is 15 amino acids. In germline, CDR1 is SEHNR, CDR2 FQNEAQ (reference sequence). Trimming took off 7 bases at V and 5 bases at J, with 17 bases between the two ends. The CDR3 sequence is CASIIILPGTGELFF. Here the CDR3 DNA reads TGTGCCAGCATTATAATCCTCCCAGGGACCGGGGAGCTGTTTTTT.

The rearrangement uses TRBV30 and TRBJ2-3; 12 bases map to TRBD2. The CDR3 is made up of 16 amino acids. In germline, CDR1 is GTSNPN, CDR2 SVGIG (reference sequence). J gave up 2 bases and V 2 bases, and 5 bases lay outside the gene matches. The CDR3 reads CAWSPGLAGTTDTQYF. The CDR3 coding sequence is TGTGCCTGGAGTCCAGGACTAGCGGGGACCACAGATACGCAGTATTTT.

The chain joins TRBV19 to TRBJ1-1, with D perhaps matching TRBD1 (5 bases). V was clipped by 6 bases and J by 1 base, with 9 bases between them. Germline-derived CDR1 and CDR2 are LNHDA and SQIVND (reference sequence). This CDR3 spans 13 amino acids. The CDR3 reads CASRLGANTEAFF. The CDR3 DNA is TGTGCCAGTAGGTTAGGGGCGAACACTGAAGCTTTCTTT.

This clone occurred a few times. The rearrangement links TRBV19 to TRBJ2-2, with 9 bases fitting TRBD1. Germline assignment: CDR1 LNHDA and CDR2 SQIVND (reference sequence). With V trimmed by 5 bases and J by 6 bases, 1 base remained unmatched. The CDR3 totals 13 residues. The CDR3: CASSRQGAGELFF. For the CDR3, the DNA is TGTGCCAGTAGTCGACAGGGGGCCGGGGAGCTGTTTTTT.

The rearrangement uses TRBV5-1 and TRBJ2-5, with D perhaps TRBD2 (6 bases). The CDR3 totals 13 residues. The V and J ends lost 5 bases and 3 bases respectively, with 11 bases between them. Germline V lookup: CDR1 SGHRS, CDR2 YFSETQ. DNA for the CDR3: TGCGCCAGCAGATGGGGGGATAAAGAGACCCAGTACTTC. Its translation is CASRWGDKETQYF.

This chain links TRBV3-1 (or the pseudogene TRBV3-2) with TRBJ2-5; TRBD1 aligns across 8 bases. V was pared by 6 bases and J by 4 bases, with 7 bases of the junction left unmatched. Germline CDR1 LGHDT, CDR2 YNNKEL (reference sequence). The CDR3 covers 14 residues. The chain's CDR3 is CASRMQGAVETQYF. CDR3 DNA: TGTGCCAGCAGGATGCAGGGGGCGGTAGAGACCCAGTACTTC.

CDR3 loop: CATGQGVSSGANVLTF. DNA of the CDR3: TGTGCCACAGGACAGGGGGTGAGCTCTGGGGCCAACGTCCTGACTTTC. The chain uses TRBV24-1 and TRBJ2-6; 10 bases are a match to TRBD1. The CDR3 totals 16 residues. The junction had 5 bases not matched to a gene; V was cut back by 10 bases and J by 0 bases. Germline V lookup: CDR1 KGHDR, CDR2 SFDVKD.

J is TRBJ2-7 and V is TRBV28; maybe TRBD2 (5 bases). The V and J ends lost 6 bases and 6 bases respectively, with 15 bases between them. Germline values: CDR1 MDHEN, CDR2 SYDVKM. The CDR3 covers 13 residues. In DNA form, the CDR3 reads TGTGCCAGCAGGACGGACTCCGCGGGCGAGCAGTACTTC. Translation gives CASRTDSAGEQYF.